This note documents a single TCR beta chain sequence. There is no known antigen for this receptor. Within one base of it there is no much larger clone, and no base qualities were kept. The entry originates in a study of identical twins (dated by TCRdb to the mid-2010s). At the level of the whole study: TCR alpha and beta repertoires from monozygotic twins, unrelated adults of various ages and cord blood were deep-sequenced to test whether fetal clonotypes persist. To rule out contamination, replicate twin experiments were performed at different times with different library preparation protocols. The study at large found these results: In monozygotic twins, out-of-frame TCR alpha sharing was systematically underestimated by recombination models, although the models agreed with sharing between unrelated individuals. The excess sharing between twins in beta out-of-frame sequences was weaker because fewer shared sequences reduced the signal-to-noise ratio. Compared with coincidental sharing between unrelated individuals, out-of-frame TCR alpha sequences shared between twins showed an excess of sequences with low generation probability. Because the same donors could not be followed over many years, the conclusions depended on cross-sectional statistical analysis. Zero-insertion analyses could be partly confounded by invariant T cells such as MAIT and iNKT, although diverse VJ usage argued against such confounding for most clonotypes. Abundant cord blood beta clonotypes had fewer insertions, young adult naive repertoires showed a similar but weaker trend, and memory repertoires showed no such trend.

CDR1 LNHNV and CDR2 YYDKDF were looked up in the germline V gene (reference sequence). The CDR3 measures 13 amino acids from cysteine to valine. The only DNA kept is the CDR3, 39 bases in frame from the first base. Trimming costs V 5 bases and J 2 bases, and their ends lie 10 bases apart. Libraries were built with 5' RACE. TCRdb records Illumina HiSeq 2000 as the sequencer. Template switching introduced a universal primer binding site; the final cDNA contained a unique molecular identifier, enabling accurate counting of TCR cDNA molecules. First-strand cDNA for TCR alpha and beta chains was synthesized from specific primers in the conserved constant-segment region. To control for contamination, every cDNA library carried two barcodes: a SMART-Mk sample barcode plus Illumina barcodes. TruSeq adapter sequences, together with Illumina sample barcodes, were added in two successive PCR steps. The Illumina HiSeq platform was used with custom primers to sequence TCR alpha and beta cDNA libraries. As for the authors' bioinformatics: MiGEC was used to process raw reads and extract unique molecular identifiers, and MiXCR was used to find CDR3 positions. For each individual, recombination models were inferred using an EM algorithm with the repgenHMM and IGoR tools. Shared clonotypes were analyzed with the tcR package in R, and sharing was normalized by the product of cloneset sizes. Out-of-frame nonproductive sequences were analyzed to study raw recombination free of thymic and clonal selection effects. TCRdb reprocessing: public reads trimmed at Q25 with fastp, clones called with MiXCR, in-frame beta chains kept. A single entry per CDR3 protein holds the most common genes and DNA from its merged rows. The V and J calls were determined by TCRdb, not by the authors. Within this sample are about 280,000 distinct CDR3 sequences, with around 8.8% of them counted one time only. Approximately 2.1% of the sample rests with the top ten.

Every donor in the study was a healthy Caucasian. Three pairs of female monozygotic twins, all aged roughly 18 to 29 years, were included in the twin cohort. Miltenyi CD45RO+ enrichment and human naive T-cell isolation kits were used to isolate memory (CD45RO+) and naive T cells from PBMC. These data were also filed under a second study, of yellow fever vaccine responses in identical twins. Per that second paper: According to the authors, the vaccine-induced T cell response in identical twins seemed to be partly convergent and partly specific to each individual. In identical twins, the study followed T cell clones that responded to the vaccine with precision.

The receptor was isolated from a woman between 18 and 30 years old in good health. Recombination connected TRBV15 to TRBJ2-7; a tentative D call is TRBD2 (6 bases match). Sequencing was done on a sample of memory (CD45RO+) T cells sorted from blood. The sample's cell subset or site label, decoded: CD45RO+ enriched T cells. The DNA is as follows: TGTGCCACCAGCGAGCGGGTTACCTACGAGCAGTACGTC. It specifies CATSERVTYEQYV.